The rows below give T cell receptor beta chains drawn from one sample of a study of blood T cell repertoires in COVID-19. Generated by immunoSEQ multiplex PCR, the TCRdb table keeps only in-frame clones and is missing some. The sample shows more than 95,000 clones, approximately 88% of them seen only once. Input material: peripheral blood. The receptors stem from a woman in her sixties or seventies with acute or convalescent COVID-19. Both conserved end residues are trimmed from each CDR3. Only part of the rows carry a size: once, few, many, or a class if the clone is expanded.

J	size	V	CDR3
TRBJ1-2	once	TRBV7-9	ASSVGTEDIYGYT
TRBJ1-2	once	TRBV2	ASIEKTGRYGYT
TRBJ1-2	.	TRBV5-5	ASSLPGLAYGYT
TRBJ2-6	.	TRBV18	ASSPDNSGANVLT
TRBJ2-1	.	TRBV7-9	ASSLGLAEQF
TRBJ1-1	.	TRBV7-9	ASSLDGGNLNTEAF
TRBJ1-1	.	TRBV29-1	SVEYRGGTEAF
TRBJ2-7	.	TRBV6-5	AVGGRTSGSYEQY
TRBJ1-3	.	TRBV5-4	ASSSIQANSGNTIY
TRBJ1-1	once	TRBV6-5	ASSRTEVLEAF
TRBJ1-2	.	TRBV6-5	ASSYGQGSGGYT
TRBJ1-1	.	TRBV14	ASSREVSGTEAF
TRBJ1-4	.	TRBV18	ASSPRGADIEKLF
TRBJ1-2	.	TRBV2	ASRRAGRGANYGYT
TRBJ1-3	.	TRBV9	ASSVELQGGGNTIY
TRBJ2-1	few	TRBV6-5	ASSLAGVVDEQF
TRBJ2-2	.	TRBV5-1	ASSPVGRGLEELF
TRBJ2-3	.	TRBV28	ASSYGDLAGAKY
TRBJ2-1	.	TRBV5-4	ASSLPQGNEQF
TRBJ1-2	.	TRBV18	ASSPGENYGYT
TRBJ2-2	.	TRBV12-5	ASAPALTGELF
TRBJ2-1	.	TRBV24-1	ATSEPNSYNEQF
TRBJ1-5	few	TRBV3-1/TRBV3-2	ASSQVGGVNQPQH
TRBJ1-2	.	TRBV27	ASSGLGGGGYGYT
TRBJ2-1	.	TRBV2	ASSALAGDRFGNEQF
TRBJ1-2	.	TRBV7-9	ASSPSDREGYT
TRBJ2-5	.	TRBV7-8	ASSWYFETQY
TRBJ2-2	.	TRBV6-6	ASSYSPGELF
TRBJ1-5	.	TRBV6-1	ASSEANSRGNQPQH
TRBJ1-2	.	TRBV7-9	ASSIPTGSSPYGYT
TRBJ1-1	.	TRBV5-1	ASSLLGLNTEAF
TRBJ1-2	.	TRBV24-1	ATSDVDRNYGYT
TRBJ1-2	.	TRBV19	ASSIDRSSFT
TRBJ1-2	.	TRBV7-8	ASSLPSFGQTKDLYGYT
TRBJ1-3	.	TRBV25-1	ASSRGASSGNTIY
TRBJ2-3	once	TRBV4-2	ASSQFTIAGPSTDTQY
TRBJ1-2	.	TRBV19	ASSIQGRNYGYT
TRBJ1-2	.	TRBV19	ASSMVGRGYT
TRBJ1-5	.	TRBV12-3/TRBV12-4	ASMGGGSQPQH
TRBJ2-1	.	TRBV18	ASSPLAGVGNEQF
TRBJ2-3	.	TRBV5-1	ASSVGADSRSDTQY
TRBJ1-6	.	TRBV5-1	ASSLDGSSYNSPLH
TRBJ2-7	once	TRBV28	ASSLRGYEQY
TRBJ2-2	.	TRBV5-1	ASSLVTGGNTGELF
TRBJ1-5	.	TRBV19	ASSIRQGADVSNQPQH
TRBJ1-4	many	TRBV2	ASSDTTPGEKLF
TRBJ2-1	.	TRBV7-2	ASRGLLEQF
TRBJ2-1	few	TRBV2	ASSPFNEQF
TRBJ1-1	.	TRBV6-6	ASSPWHFGEQMNTEAF